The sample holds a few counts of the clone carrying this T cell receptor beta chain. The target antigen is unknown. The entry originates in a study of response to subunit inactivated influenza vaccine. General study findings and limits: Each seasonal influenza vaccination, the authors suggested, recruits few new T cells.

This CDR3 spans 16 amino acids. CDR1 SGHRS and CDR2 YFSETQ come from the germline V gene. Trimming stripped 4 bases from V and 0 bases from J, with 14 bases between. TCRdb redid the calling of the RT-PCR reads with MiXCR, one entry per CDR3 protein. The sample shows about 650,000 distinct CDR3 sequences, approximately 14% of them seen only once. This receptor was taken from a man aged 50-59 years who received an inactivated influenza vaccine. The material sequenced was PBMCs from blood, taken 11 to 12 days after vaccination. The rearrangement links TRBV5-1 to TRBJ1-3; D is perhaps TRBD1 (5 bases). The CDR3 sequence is CASSVRVLSSGNTIYF. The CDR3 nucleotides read TGCGCCAGCAGCGTCAGGGTCTTAAGCTCTGGAAACACCATATATTTT. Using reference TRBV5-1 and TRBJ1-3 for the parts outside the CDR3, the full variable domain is KAGVTQTPRYLIKTRGQQVTLSCSPISGHRSVSWYQQTPGQGLQFLFEYFSETQRNKGNFPGRFSGRQFSNSRSEMNVSTLELGDSALYLCASSVRVLSSGNTIYFGEGSWLTVV.